Below are 15 T cell receptor beta chains sequenced from a single sample in a study of Graves' ophthalmopathy and Graves' hyperthyroidism. The authors amplified TCR beta CDR3 regions from RNA transcripts. A first-round RT-PCR used HTBI primers, followed by a second-round multiplex PCR. TCRdb re-called the multiplex PCR reads with MiXCR, one entry per CDR3 protein. The sample yields approximately 700,000 distinct CDR3 sequences, roughly two fifths seen once. The source material was peripheral blood. The receptors originated from an adult man with Graves' ophthalmopathy.

This clonotype was observed a handful of times. The rearrangement joins TRBV20-1 to TRBJ2-5; TRBD1 aligns across 9 bases. Germline V gene lookup returns CDR1 DFQATT and CDR2 SNEGSKA (reference sequence). With V trimmed by 6 bases and J by 2 bases, 7 bases remained unmatched. The CDR3 spans 14 residues. In nucleotides, the CDR3 is TGCAGTGCCAGGGGACAGGGTCTTCAAGAGACCCAGTACTTC. The encoded protein is CSARGQGLQETQYF.

This chain connects TRBV7-9 to TRBJ2-7; D might be TRBD1 (6 bases). Trimming took off 3 bases at V and 6 bases at J, with 12 bases between the two ends. Germline V CDR1 and CDR2: SEHNR, FQNEAQ (reference sequence). This CDR3 has 13 residues. CDR3 region: CASSFGGFGEQYF. The CDR3 DNA is TGTGCCAGCAGCTTTGGGGGCTTCGGCGAGCAGTACTTC.

This clonotype is labeled medium-sized (0.01 to 0.1%). J is TRBJ2-5 and V is TRBV7-3; the D is unclear. V was pared by 4 bases and J by 11 bases, with 17 bases between. Germline V CDR1 and CDR2: SGHTA, FQGTGA. The CDR3 totals 13 residues. CDR3 in amino acids: CASSSPPHTSQYF. The CDR3 DNA reads TGTGCCAGCAGCTCACCGCCACACACCTCGCAGTACTTC.

This clonotype was observed at least ten times. The chain recombines TRBV2 with TRBJ2-7, with D perhaps matching TRBD1 (5 bases). V shed 3 bases and J shed 3 bases, with 15 bases lying between them. Germline values: CDR1 SNHLY, CDR2 FYNNEI. This CDR3 is 15 amino acids long. The CDR3 DNA is TGTGCCAGCAGTGAGGGGCAAAACGTAGGCTACGAGCAGTACTTC. Translation: CASSEGQNVGYEQYF.

Many counts were recorded for this clonotype. The chain employs TRBV29-1 and TRBJ2-5; TRBD1 matches 10 bases. The junction had 5 bases not matched to a gene; V was cut back by 6 bases and J by 4 bases. This CDR3 is 13 amino acids long. Per germline, CDR1 SQVTM and CDR2 ANQGSEA. The CDR3 DNA sequence: TGCAGCGTAACCAGGACAGGGGGAGAGACCCAGTACTTC. Amino acid sequence: CSVTRTGGETQYF.

The rearrangement joins TRBV6-1 to TRBJ1-2; D is unclear. V dropped 6 bases and J dropped 8 bases, with 16 bases sitting between them. The germline V gene encodes CDR1 MNHNS and CDR2 SASEGT. The CDR3 extends over 13 amino acids. CDR3 loop: CASSGPNPRGYTF. The DNA of the CDR3 is TGTGCCAGCAGCGGACCTAATCCGAGAGGCTACACCTTC.

This clonotype was seen ten or more times. The chain uses TRBV12-3 or TRBV12-4 and TRBJ2-7, with 7 bases lining up with TRBD2. Trimming took 6 bases from V and 0 from J; bases not matched to a gene: 5. The CDR3 spans 14 residues. The CDR3 is CASRYRGVSYEQYF. The CDR3 DNA reads as TGTGCCAGCAGGTACCGGGGGGTCTCCTACGAGCAGTACTTC.

This chain connects TRBV7-7 to TRBJ2-7; 12 nucleotides agree with TRBD2. Germline loops: CDR1 SSHAT, CDR2 FNYEAQ (reference sequence). The CDR3 extends over 16 amino acids. Trimming took 6 bases from V and 2 from J; bases not matched to a gene: 8. CDR3 loop: CASRTRLAGEAYEQYF. Written as DNA, the CDR3 is TGTGCCAGCAGAACGAGACTAGCGGGAGAGGCCTACGAGCAGTACTTC.

This rearrangement joins TRBV10-3 to TRBJ2-3; 9 nucleotides agree with TRBD2. The junction had 2 bases not matched to a gene; V was cut back by 8 bases and J by 2 bases. Germline CDR1 ENHRY, CDR2 SYGVKD. The CDR3 runs to 13 residues. The CDR3 coding sequence is TGTGCCATCGCTAGCGGGACCACAGATACGCAGTATTTT. Its translation is CAIASGTTDTQYF.

The rearrangement links TRBV4-1 to TRBJ1-4; no firm D call. V was cut by 4 bases and J by 8 bases, with 11 bases left in between. There are 13 residues in the CDR3. Per the germline V gene, CDR1 is MGHRA and CDR2 is YSYEKL. The CDR3 spells CASSRTSTEKLFF. DNA for the CDR3: TGCGCCAGCAGCCGGACCTCCACGGAAAAACTGTTTTTT.

Turning to this clonotype: A read error may be the cause here, since a much bigger clone is one base away. V is TRBV7-9 and J is TRBJ1-2, with a weak D call TRBD1 (6 bases). Per germline, CDR1 SEHNR and CDR2 FQNEAQ (reference sequence). The CDR3 consists of 13 residues. CDR3 in amino acids: CASSFQGNYGYAF. The CDR3 DNA sequence: TGTGCCAGCAGCTTTCAGGGGAACTATGGCTACGCCTTC.

V usage is TRBV10-3 and J usage is TRBJ1-4, with 8 bases aligning to TRBD1. The J segment lost 8 bases and the V segment lost 3 bases, leaving 5 bases of the junction unmatched. Germline CDR1 is ENHRY and CDR2 is SYGVKD. The CDR3 loop spans 14 amino acids. The CDR3 is CAISDRQGTEKLFF. The DNA of the CDR3 is TGTGCCATCAGTGATCGACAGGGGACGGAAAAACTGTTTTTT.

V gene TRBV7-8 combines with J gene TRBJ2-2, with 8 bases matching TRBD1. The CDR3 runs 16 residues. In germline, CDR1 is SGHVS, CDR2 FQNEAQ. V was pared by 6 bases and J by 0 bases, with 6 bases of the junction left unmatched. The CDR3 spells CASRPPGQANTGELFF. The CDR3 nucleotides are TGTGCCAGCAGGCCACCGGGACAGGCGAACACCGGGGAGCTGTTTTTT.

This clonotype has a count of ten or more. The chain uses TRBV7-8 and TRBJ1-3, with 10 bases aligning to TRBD1. The germline V gene encodes CDR1 SGHVS and CDR2 FQNEAQ. Trimming cost V 4 bases and J 2 bases; bases outside gene matches: 2. The CDR3 is made up of 15 amino acids. The CDR3 sequence: CASSYGQGAGNTIYF. The CDR3 DNA is TGTGCCAGCAGCTACGGACAGGGGGCTGGAAACACCATATATTTT.

As for this clonotype: Since a much larger clone is just one base distant, this may be a read error. The chain uses TRBV2 and TRBJ1-4; D call uncertain. The V end was cut by 3 bases, the J end by 8 bases, with 10 bases between. From germline, CDR1 is SNHLY and CDR2 FYNNEI. The CDR3 totals 13 residues. CDR3 residues: CASSDGPQEKLFF. The CDR3 DNA reads TGTGCCAGCAGTGATGGCCCTCAAGAAAAACTGTTTTTT.